A single sample gave rise to the 9 T cell receptor beta chains below, sequenced in a study of blood T cell repertoires in COVID-19. Sequencing was performed with immunoSEQ multiplex PCR; in TCRdb, only in-frame clones are kept and a portion is missing. The data contain fewer than 90,000 clones, 70% to 90% of them singletons. Material for sequencing was peripheral blood. The origin of the receptors is a human donor in a cohort sampled during active COVID-19.

The chain carries TRBV7-2 and TRBJ2-4; 16 bases align to TRBD2. The germline V gene has CDR1 SGHTA and CDR2 FQGNSA. V shed 4 bases and J 6 bases; nucleotides not matched to a gene: 9. The CDR3 has 18 residues. In DNA form, the CDR3 reads TGTGCCAGCAGCTCTACCGGGACTAGCGGGAGGGCCTTAAACATTCAGTACTTC. It translates to CASSSTGTSGRALNIQYF.

The gene calls are TRBV29-1 and TRBJ2-2; tentatively, D is TRBD2 (5 bases). The V and J ends lost 7 bases and 0 bases respectively, with 12 bases between them. Germline assignment: CDR1 SQVTM and CDR2 ANQGSEA. CDR3 length equals 14 residues. The CDR3 spells CSAQSGTNTGELFF. The CDR3 nucleotides are TGCAGCGCCCAAAGCGGTACGAACACCGGGGAGCTGTTTTTT.

This clone appeared once. J is TRBJ2-3 and V is TRBV9; the match to TRBD2 covers 12 bases. V lost 4 bases, J lost 0 bases, and 3 bases stayed unmatched. This CDR3 is 16 amino acids long. Germline V gene data show CDR1 as SGDLS and CDR2 as YYNGEE. CDR3 sequence reads: CASSLGTSGSTDTQYF. CDR3 nucleotide sequence: TGTGCCAGCAGCCTAGGGACTAGCGGGAGCACAGATACGCAGTATTTT.

For the CDR3, the DNA is TGTGCCAGCAGCTTTAAACCTACCGGGACTGCGACCTACGAGCAGTACGTC. It yields the protein CASSFKPTGTATYEQYV. The chain is built from TRBV5-4 and TRBJ2-7, with D tentatively TRBD2 (6 bases). V was cut by 2 bases and J by 2 bases, with 20 bases left in between. Germline lookup yields CDR1 SGHNT and CDR2 YYREEE (reference sequence). The CDR3 consists of 17 residues.

The genes are TRBV18 and TRBJ2-7, with 14 bases that match TRBD2. The CDR3 covers 17 residues. V gave up 6 bases and J gave up 2 bases; unmatched junction bases: 9. Germline loops: CDR1 KGHSH, CDR2 LQKENI. Written as DNA, the CDR3 is TGTGCCAGCTCGCCCGCCGGACTAGCGGGAGGCCCCTACGAGCAGTACTTC. Translated: CASSPAGLAGGPYEQYF. Looking up the rest from reference TRBV18 and TRBJ2-7 gives the full variable domain: NAGVMQNPRHLVRRRGQEARLRCSPMKGHSHVYWYRQLPEEGLKFMVYLQKENIIDESGMPKERFSAEFPKEGPSILRIQQVVRGDSAAYFCASSPAGLAGGPYEQYFGPGTRLTVT.

The chain links TRBV7-3 to TRBJ2-1; 11 nucleotides align to TRBD2. Unmatched junction bases numbered 7, after V lost 4 bases and J lost 11 bases. Per the germline V gene, CDR1 is SGHTA and CDR2 is FQGTGA. This CDR3 is built from 14 residues. For the CDR3, the DNA is TGTGCCAGCAGCTCCCACGGACTAGCGGGTCAGCAGTTCTTC. This encodes CASSSHGLAGQQFF.

The J gene is TRBJ2-5, the V gene TRBV11-3; 11 bases match TRBD1. Germline CDR1 and CDR2: SGHNT and YENEEA. The CDR3 has 19 residues. V trimming: 5 bases; J trimming: 6 bases; junction bases outside the gene matches: 20. The CDR3 coding sequence is TGTGCCAGCAGCCACCCGGACAGGGGGCCCCAAACTATACGGCAGACCCAGTACTTC. Translated, it gives CASSHPDRGPQTIRQTQYF.

This clone was seen once. DNA for the CDR3: TGTGCCAGCAGCGTGAGCTCCTATAATTCACCCCTCCACTTT. Translating gives CASSVSSYNSPLHF. The rearrangement links TRBV9 to TRBJ1-6; D call uncertain. Germline V gene sequence: CDR1 SGDLS, CDR2 YYNGEE. V lost 2 bases and J lost 0, with 3 bases in between. This CDR3 spans 14 amino acids. The full variable domain, rest sourced from reference TRBV9 and TRBJ1-6, is DSGVTQTPKHLITATGQRVTLRCSPRSGDLSVYWYQQSLDQGLQFLIQYYNGEERAKGNILERFSAQQFPDLHSELNLSSLELGDSALYFCASSVSSYNSPLHFGNGTRLTVT.

The V gene is TRBV5-1, the J gene TRBJ2-3; 7 bases line up with TRBD2. The germline V gene encodes CDR1 SGHRS and CDR2 YFSETQ. With 0 bases clipped from V and 4 bases from J, the junction kept 8 bases outside the gene matches. The CDR3 is 16 amino acids. In nucleotides, the CDR3 is TGCGCCAGCAGCTTGGCCGGCGGGAGAGGGGCAGATACGCAGTATTTT. It translates to CASSLAGGRGADTQYF.